This T cell receptor beta chain came from a study of blood T cell repertoires in COVID-19. In the authors' methods: Amplification from reference gene primers served as the basis for estimated nucleated cell counts. Data came from immunoSEQ multiplex PCR; TCRdb stores just in-frame clones and leaves some out. V and J calls and clone size are those listed in that table; D and trimming were worked out from the DNA. The sample consists of about 94,000 clones, roughly four fifths of them appearing once. This TCR derives from a man between 60 and 75 years old with acute or convalescent COVID-19. Sequencing input: peripheral blood.

The DNA for the CDR3 is TGTGCCAGCAGCCAGTCCCGGACAGGGATGAGCGAGCAGTACTTC. This translates into CASSQSRTGMSEQYF. V gene TRBV3-1 (or the pseudogene TRBV3-2) combines with J gene TRBJ2-7; 8 nucleotides line up with TRBD1. This CDR3 comprises 15 residues. The ends lost 3 bases at V and 6 bases at J; junction bases unmatched: 10. The germline gives CDR1 LGHDT, CDR2 YNNKEL (reference sequence).